Listed here are 13 T cell receptor beta chains from one sample, sequenced in a study of T cell responses to AZD1222 COVID-19 vaccine. The method was immunoSEQ multiplex PCR; TCRdb's version includes in-frame clones alone and lacks a portion of them. The sample carries 95,000 to 150,000 clones, about 85% recorded once. The specimen comprised peripheral blood, sampled on day 0 of AZD1222 vaccination. The source is an adult in good health.

The rearrangement uses TRBV5-1 and TRBJ1-1; perhaps TRBD1 as D (5 bases). Between the trimmed V and J ends, which lost 4 bases and 2 bases, there was a span of 18 bases. The CDR3 spans 16 residues. From germline, CDR1 is SGHRS and CDR2 YFSETQ. Here the CDR3 reads CASSRDVGVGNTEAFF. The CDR3 DNA follows: TGCGCCAGCAGCCGGGACGTCGGGGTGGGAAACACTGAAGCTTTCTTT.

This rearrangement joins TRBV2 to TRBJ2-7; TRBD1 agrees at 8 bases. Per germline, CDR1 SNHLY and CDR2 FYNNEI. V was pared by 8 bases and J by 6 bases, with 9 bases of the junction left unmatched. The CDR3 consists of 13 residues. The CDR3 loop is CASVGPGGGEQYF. The CDR3 bases are TGTGCCAGCGTGGGGCCAGGGGGCGGCGAGCAGTACTTC.

This clone was detected only once. The chain is built from TRBV24-1 and TRBJ1-6; D may be TRBD1 (5 bases). Trimming shortened V by 3 bases and J by 12 bases, and 11 bases separated the two germline ends. From germline, CDR1 is KGHDR and CDR2 SFDVKD. This CDR3 is 13 amino acids long. The CDR3 is CATSDRLGEPLHF. The CDR3 DNA follows: TGTGCCACCAGTGATCGCCTGGGGGAACCCCTCCACTTT.

The chain joins TRBV3-1 (or the pseudogene TRBV3-2) to TRBJ1-3, with a weak D call TRBD1 (5 bases). Germline lookup yields CDR1 LGHDT and CDR2 YNNKEL (reference sequence). The CDR3 totals 19 residues. With 0 bases removed from V and 0 bases from J, the gap between germline ends came to 18 bases. CDR3 sequence reads: CASSQERAGFLTSGNTIYF. CDR3 DNA: TGTGCCAGCAGCCAAGAGAGGGCAGGGTTTCTGACCTCTGGAAACACCATATATTTT.

This clone has a single count. The chain joins TRBV19 to TRBJ1-5; 7 nucleotides match TRBD1. This CDR3 comprises 14 residues. Per germline, CDR1 LNHDA and CDR2 SQIVND (reference sequence). V shed 4 bases, J shed 7 bases, and the junction held 7 bases outside the gene matches. The CDR3 bases are TGTGCCAGTAGTACGACAGGGTCCGGGCAGCCCCAGCATTTT. It codes for CASSTTGSGQPQHF.

The V call is TRBV11-2, the J call TRBJ1-4, with D tentatively TRBD1 (6 bases). Germline CDR1 and CDR2: SGHAT and FQNNGV. The CDR3 runs 13 residues. V dropped 5 bases and J dropped 8 bases, with 12 bases sitting between them. The CDR3 loop reads CASSAGQREKLFF. The CDR3 DNA is TGTGCCAGCAGCGCCGGACAGAGAGAAAAACTGTTTTTT.

V usage is TRBV14 and J usage is TRBJ1-3; 7 nucleotides line up with TRBD1. Trimming took 0 bases from V and 7 from J; bases not matched to a gene: 9. The CDR3 runs to 16 residues. Germline CDR1 SGHDN, CDR2 FVKESK. CDR3 bases: TGTGCCAGCAGCCAAGATTATACAGGGGCTTTTAACACCATATATTTT. Translating gives CASSQDYTGAFNTIYF.

This clone was seen only once. The chain is built from TRBV27 and TRBJ1-3; no clear D gene. Trimming cost V 5 bases and J 4 bases, with 6 bases left between them. The CDR3 consists of 12 residues. The germline CDR1 and CDR2 sequences are MNHEY and SMNVEV (reference sequence). DNA of the CDR3: TGTGCCAGCAGTGGATCCGGAAACACCATATATTTT. It is translated as CASSGSGNTIYF.

The chain is built from TRBV20-1 and TRBJ1-1; no clear D gene. The CDR3 contains 11 residues. Per germline, CDR1 DFQATT and CDR2 SNEGSKA (reference sequence). The CDR3 DNA reads as TGCACCAGCCCGGAGAACACTGAAGCTTTCTTT. Its protein is CTSPENTEAFF.

The CDR3 here is CATSRDRALYSNQPQHF. The CDR3 bases are TGTGCCACCAGCAGAGACCGGGCCTTATATAGTAATCAGCCCCAGCATTTT. This rearrangement joins TRBV15 to TRBJ1-5; D call uncertain. CDR1 and CDR2 from the germline V gene are LNHNV and YYDKDF (reference sequence). CDR3 size: 17 residues. V was clipped by 0 bases and J by 4 bases, with 16 bases between them.

The rearrangement links TRBV14 to TRBJ1-5; 7 nucleotides match TRBD1. The CDR3 has 14 residues. V shed 6 bases and J 7 bases; nucleotides not matched to a gene: 9. Germline CDR1 reads SGHDN; CDR2 reads FVKESK. CDR3 loop: CASSRTGVGQPQHF. CDR3 sequence (DNA): TGTGCCAGCAGTCGTACAGGGGTCGGGCAGCCCCAGCATTTT.

The gene calls are TRBV30 and TRBJ1-6; possible D gene TRBD1, 5 bases. CDR3 size: 15 residues. Germline CDR1 and CDR2: GTSNPN and SVGIG (reference sequence). Trimming took off 1 base at V and 9 bases at J, with 16 bases between the two ends. CDR3 sequence: CAWSAQGGSFSPLHF. Written as DNA, the CDR3 is TGTGCCTGGAGTGCCCAGGGAGGGTCCTTTTCACCCCTCCACTTT.

J is TRBJ2-5 and V is TRBV12-5; 8 bases align to TRBD1. With V trimmed by 7 bases and J by 5 bases, 12 bases remained unmatched. The germline V gene encodes CDR1 LGHNT and CDR2 FRNRAP. The CDR3 covers 15 residues. The CDR3, as DNA: TGTGCTAGTGCCTTGCGGGCAGGGGGCCTGGAGACCCAGTACTTC. This encodes CASALRAGGLETQYF.